Shown below are 9 T cell receptor beta chains from a single sample sequenced in a study of shared clonotypes between healthy human individuals. Generated by immunoSEQ multiplex PCR, the TCRdb table keeps only in-frame clones and is missing some. The data contain 1,100,000 or so clones, about 84% of them singletons. The sample taken for sequencing was memory CD4+ T cells from PBMCs. The subset denotes: CD45RA-negative fraction. Source of these receptors: a man between 18 and 29 years old in good health. Some clones in this sample may be carry-over from other donors' samples.

The chain links TRBV30 to TRBJ2-5; 11 bases map to TRBD2. The J segment lost 7 bases and the V segment lost 0 bases, leaving 4 bases of the junction unmatched. CDR1 GTSNPN and CDR2 SVGIG come from the germline V gene (reference sequence). This CDR3 region has 14 residues. The CDR3 nucleotides read TGTGCCTGGAGTGTACTAGCGGGAGTTGGGACCCAGTACTTC. This translates into CAWSVLAGVGTQYF.

The rearrangement links TRBV11-2 to TRBJ2-5, with TRBD2 identical over 7 bases. The V gene's germline CDR1 is SGHAT and CDR2 FQNNGV. With V trimmed by 4 bases and J by 6 bases, 11 bases remained unmatched. The CDR3 has 15 residues. CDR3 residues: CASSSPGRDVKTQYF. In DNA, the CDR3 is TGTGCCAGCAGCTCCCCGGGGAGGGATGTCAAGACCCAGTACTTC.

The chain carries TRBV2 and TRBJ1-1; no reliable D call. V lost 2 bases to trimming and J lost 7 bases, with 5 bases between them. The CDR3 runs 11 residues. The germline CDR1 and CDR2 sequences are SNHLY and FYNNEI. CDR3 residues: CASSETLEAFF. The CDR3 DNA reads as TGTGCCAGCAGTGAAACCCTTGAAGCTTTCTTT.

This chain joins TRBV7-2 and TRBJ1-2; D is possibly TRBD1 (6 bases). Germline CDR1 SGHTA, CDR2 FQGNSA. The length of the CDR3 is 14 residues. V gave up 1 base and J gave up 3 bases, with 9 bases separating them. The CDR3 DNA is TGTGCCAGCAGCTTAGATCAGGGGTACTATGGCTACACCTTC. Amino acid sequence: CASSLDQGYYGYTF.

CDR3 protein: CASSYSVGTVAEAFF. The DNA for the CDR3 is TGTGCCAGCAGTTACTCGGTCGGGACCGTCGCCGAAGCTTTCTTT. The rearrangement links TRBV6-6 to TRBJ1-1; TRBD1 is a possible D gene (5 bases). This CDR3 comprises 15 residues. The germline CDR1 and CDR2 sequences are MNHNY and SVGAGI (reference sequence). The ends were cut back, 0 bases at V and 8 bases at J, with 16 bases in the middle.

The chain carries TRBV7-8 and TRBJ2-3; D is possibly TRBD2 (6 bases). The CDR3 sequence is 13 residues long. V was trimmed by 1 base and J by 14 bases, leaving 16 bases between them. Looked up from germline, CDR1 is SGHVS and CDR2 is FQNEAQ. The CDR3 coding sequence is TGTGCCAGCAGCTTAGAGGATGGCGGGATCTCGTATTTT. It yields the protein CASSLEDGGISYF.

The chain is built from TRBV5-6 and TRBJ2-3, with D possibly being TRBD1 (6 bases). CDR3 length equals 15 residues. Germline-derived CDR1 and CDR2 are SGHDT and YYEEEE. Trimming stripped 3 bases from V and 2 bases from J, with 13 bases between. This CDR3 is CASSYRAPHTDTQYF. The CDR3 DNA reads TGTGCCAGCAGCTACAGGGCCCCCCACACAGATACGCAGTATTTT.

In regard to this clone: This sample also contains other DNA sequences that code for the same CDR3. This chain links TRBV5-1 with TRBJ2-1, with TRBD1 matching over 8 bases. Losses at the gene ends were 3 bases for V and 3 bases for J; bases not matched to a gene: 2. CDR3 length: 14 residues. CDR1 SGHRS and CDR2 YFSETQ come from the germline V gene. Written as DNA, the CDR3 is TGCGCCAGCAGCTCGGACAGGGACTACAATGAGCAGTTCTTC. Encoded protein: CASSSDRDYNEQFF.

The rearrangement links TRBV6-1 to TRBJ1-1, with D perhaps matching TRBD1 (6 bases). The CDR3 has 13 residues. The ends were cut back, 6 bases at V and 9 bases at J, with 17 bases in the middle. The germline CDR1 and CDR2 sequences are MNHNS and SASEGT. The CDR3: CASSAEGGPKAFF. CDR3 DNA: TGTGCCAGCAGCGCCGAGGGGGGGCCCAAAGCTTTCTTT.